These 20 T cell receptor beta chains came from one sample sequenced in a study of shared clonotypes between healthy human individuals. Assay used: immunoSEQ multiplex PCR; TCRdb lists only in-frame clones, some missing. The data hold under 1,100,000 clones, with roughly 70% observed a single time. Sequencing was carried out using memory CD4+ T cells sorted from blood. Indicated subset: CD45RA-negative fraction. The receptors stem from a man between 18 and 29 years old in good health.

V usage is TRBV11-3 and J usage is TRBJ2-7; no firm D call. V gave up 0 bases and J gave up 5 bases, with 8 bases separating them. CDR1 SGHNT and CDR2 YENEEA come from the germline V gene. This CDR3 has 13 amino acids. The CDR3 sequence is CASSLDDRHEQYF. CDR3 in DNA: TGTGCCAGCAGCTTAGATGATAGGCACGAGCAGTACTTC.

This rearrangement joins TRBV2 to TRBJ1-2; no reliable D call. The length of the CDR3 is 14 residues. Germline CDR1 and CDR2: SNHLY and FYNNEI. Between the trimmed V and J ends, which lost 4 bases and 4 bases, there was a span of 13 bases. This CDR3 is CASSVRLLIYGYTF. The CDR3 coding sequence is TGTGCCAGCAGTGTACGGCTACTAATCTATGGCTACACCTTC.

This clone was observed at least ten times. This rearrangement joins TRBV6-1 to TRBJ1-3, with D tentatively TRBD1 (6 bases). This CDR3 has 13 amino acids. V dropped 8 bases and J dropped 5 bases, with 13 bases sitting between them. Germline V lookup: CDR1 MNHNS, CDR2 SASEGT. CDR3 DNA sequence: TGTGCCAGCGGGGGGGCGGTGAGAAACACCATATATTTT. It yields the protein CASGGAVRNTIYF.

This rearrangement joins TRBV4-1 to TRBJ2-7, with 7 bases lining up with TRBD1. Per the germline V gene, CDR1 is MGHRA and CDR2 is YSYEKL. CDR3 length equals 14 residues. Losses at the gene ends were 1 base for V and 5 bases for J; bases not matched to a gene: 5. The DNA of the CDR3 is TGCGCCAGCAGCCAAGGACAGGGTCTGGACGAGCAGTACTTC. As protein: CASSQGQGLDEQYF.

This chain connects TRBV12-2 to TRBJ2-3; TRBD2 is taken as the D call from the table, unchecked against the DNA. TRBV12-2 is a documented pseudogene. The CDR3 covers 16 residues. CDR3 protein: CASHRQRDLRTDTQYF. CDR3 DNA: TGTGCAAGTCACCGCCAGCGGGATTTACGCACAGATACGCAGTATTTT.

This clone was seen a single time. Written as DNA, the CDR3 is TGCGCCAGCAGCCTTTTTAGCGGGAGAGAGGGAGAGACCCAGTACTTC. This gives the protein CASSLFSGREGETQYF. This chain connects TRBV4-3 to TRBJ2-5; 9 bases map to TRBD2. V shed 4 bases, J shed 4 bases, and the junction held 10 bases outside the gene matches. Germline V gene lookup returns CDR1 LGHNA and CDR2 YSLEER. The CDR3 loop spans 16 amino acids.

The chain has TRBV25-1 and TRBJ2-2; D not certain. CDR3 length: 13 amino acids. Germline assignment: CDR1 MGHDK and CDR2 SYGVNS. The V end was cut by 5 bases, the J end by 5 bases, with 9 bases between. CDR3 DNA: TGTGCCAGCAGTCTTTCCGGGACCGGGGAGCTGTTTTTT. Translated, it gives CASSLSGTGELFF. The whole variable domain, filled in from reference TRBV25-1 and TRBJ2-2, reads EADIYQTPRYLVIGTGKKITLECSQTMGHDKMYWYQQDPGMELHLIHYSYGVNSTEKGDLSSESTVSRIRTEHFPLTLESARPSHTSQYLCASSLSGTGELFFGEGSRLTVL.

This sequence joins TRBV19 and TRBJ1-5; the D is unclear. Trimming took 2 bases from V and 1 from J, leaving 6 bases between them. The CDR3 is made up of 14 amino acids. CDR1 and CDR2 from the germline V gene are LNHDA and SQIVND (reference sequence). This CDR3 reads CASSISESNQPQHF. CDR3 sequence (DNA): TGTGCCAGTAGTATATCAGAGAGCAATCAGCCCCAGCATTTT.

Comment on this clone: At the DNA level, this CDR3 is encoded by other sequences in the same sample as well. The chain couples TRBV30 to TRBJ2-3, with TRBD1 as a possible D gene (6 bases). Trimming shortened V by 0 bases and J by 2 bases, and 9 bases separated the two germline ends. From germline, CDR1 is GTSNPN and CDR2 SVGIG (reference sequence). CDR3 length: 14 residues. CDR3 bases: TGTGCCTGGAGTGTACAGGGCTCCACAGATACGCAGTATTTT. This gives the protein CAWSVQGSTDTQYF.

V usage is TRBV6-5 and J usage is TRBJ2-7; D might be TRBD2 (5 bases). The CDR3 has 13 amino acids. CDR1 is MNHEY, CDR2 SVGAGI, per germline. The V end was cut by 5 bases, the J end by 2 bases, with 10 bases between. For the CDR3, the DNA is TGTGCCAGCAGTAATCCGGGAACCTACGAGCAGTACTTC. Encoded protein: CASSNPGTYEQYF.

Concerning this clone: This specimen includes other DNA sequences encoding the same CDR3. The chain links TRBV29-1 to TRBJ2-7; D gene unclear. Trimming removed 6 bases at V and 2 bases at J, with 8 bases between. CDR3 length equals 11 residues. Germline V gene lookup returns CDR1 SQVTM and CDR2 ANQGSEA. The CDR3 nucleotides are TGCAGCGTCCAAGGCACCTACGAGCAGTACTTC. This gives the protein CSVQGTYEQYF.

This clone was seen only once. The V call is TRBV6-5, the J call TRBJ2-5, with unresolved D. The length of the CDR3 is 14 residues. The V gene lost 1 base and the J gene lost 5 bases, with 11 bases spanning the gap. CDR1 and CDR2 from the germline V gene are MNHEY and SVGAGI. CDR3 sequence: CASSYLLARETQYF. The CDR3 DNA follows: TGTGCCAGCAGTTACTTACTCGCTCGGGAGACCCAGTACTTC.

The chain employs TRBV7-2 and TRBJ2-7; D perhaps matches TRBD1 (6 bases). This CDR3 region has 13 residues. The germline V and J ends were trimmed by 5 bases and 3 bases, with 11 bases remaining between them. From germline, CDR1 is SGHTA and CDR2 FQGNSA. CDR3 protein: CASSPGHIYEQYF. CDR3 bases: TGTGCCAGCAGCCCGGGACATATCTACGAGCAGTACTTC.

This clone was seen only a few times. The DNA for the CDR3 is TGTGCCAGTAGTAGGGACAGGGGGACCTACACCTTC. Translation: CASSRDRGTYTF. This chain joins TRBV19 and TRBJ1-2; 11 bases align to TRBD1. This CDR3 is built from 12 residues. Trimming removed 4 bases from V and 10 bases from J; junction bases left unmatched: 2. Germline CDR1 and CDR2: LNHDA and SQIVND (reference sequence).

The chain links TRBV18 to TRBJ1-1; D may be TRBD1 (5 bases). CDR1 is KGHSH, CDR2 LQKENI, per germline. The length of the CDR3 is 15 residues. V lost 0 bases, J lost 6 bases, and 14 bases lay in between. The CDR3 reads CASSPPTHRGAEAFF. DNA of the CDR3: TGTGCCAGCTCACCACCGACCCATAGAGGGGCTGAAGCTTTCTTT.

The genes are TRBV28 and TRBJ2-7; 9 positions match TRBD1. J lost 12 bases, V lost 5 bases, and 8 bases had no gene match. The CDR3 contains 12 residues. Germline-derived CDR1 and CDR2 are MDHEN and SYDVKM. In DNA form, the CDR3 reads TGTGCCAGCAGTCCCGGACAGGGGCTCCGGTACTTC. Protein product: CASSPGQGLRYF.

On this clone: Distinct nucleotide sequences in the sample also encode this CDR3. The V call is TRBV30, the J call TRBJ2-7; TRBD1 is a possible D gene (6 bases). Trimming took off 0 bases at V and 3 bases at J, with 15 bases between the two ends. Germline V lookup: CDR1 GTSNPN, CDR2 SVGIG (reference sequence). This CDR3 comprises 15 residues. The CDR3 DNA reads TGTGCCTGGAGTGTAAGGGGGAGAGGGTACTACGAGCAGTACTTC. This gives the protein CAWSVRGRGYYEQYF.

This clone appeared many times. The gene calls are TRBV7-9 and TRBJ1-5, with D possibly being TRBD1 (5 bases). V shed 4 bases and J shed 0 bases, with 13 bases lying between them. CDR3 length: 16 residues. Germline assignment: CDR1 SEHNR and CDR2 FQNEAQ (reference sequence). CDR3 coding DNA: TGTGCCAGCAGCTCTAGGGTGCAGGGTAGCAATCAGCCCCAGCATTTT. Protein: CASSSRVQGSNQPQHF.

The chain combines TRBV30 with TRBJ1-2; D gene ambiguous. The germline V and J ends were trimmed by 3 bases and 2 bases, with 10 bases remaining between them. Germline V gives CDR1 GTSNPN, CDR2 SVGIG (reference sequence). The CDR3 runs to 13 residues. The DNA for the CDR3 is TGTGCCTGGAGCCCTCGGAGGAACTATGGCTACACCTTC. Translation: CAWSPRRNYGYTF.

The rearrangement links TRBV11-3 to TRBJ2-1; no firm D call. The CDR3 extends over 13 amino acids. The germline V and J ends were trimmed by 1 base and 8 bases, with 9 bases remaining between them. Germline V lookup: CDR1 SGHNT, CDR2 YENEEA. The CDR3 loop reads CASSLGFADEQFF. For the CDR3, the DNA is TGTGCCAGCAGCTTAGGGTTTGCGGATGAGCAGTTCTTC.